Listed below are T cell receptor beta chains from one sample, sequenced in a study of blood T cell repertoires in COVID-19. Repertoires were generated with immunoSEQ multiplex PCR, while TCRdb's copy carries only in-frame clones and drops some. The sample shows more than 110,000 clones, over 75% of them seen only once. Source material: peripheral blood. All receptors derive from a human donor in a cohort sampled during active COVID-19. The CDR3 runs from the conserved cysteine through the conserved F or W. The D gene is left open where the match is weak. Rows give clone size only sometimes, using once, few, many, or a class for an expanded clone.

v_gene	d_gene	abundance	len	j_gene	CDR3nt	CDR3aa
TRBV7-2	TRBD1	NA	16	TRBJ1-5	TGTGCCAGCAGCTTTACAGGGGGCTTGAGCAATCAGCCCCAGCATTTT	CASSFTGGLSNQPQHF
TRBV5-8	NA	NA	14	TRBJ1-1	TGTGCCAGCAGCTGGGGCTTTGTGCGAGGTGAAGCTTTCTTT	CASSWGFVRGEAFF
TRBV9	TRBD1	NA	13	TRBJ1-2	TGTGCCAGCAGCGTCGACAGGGAGGATGGCTACACCTTC	CASSVDREDGYTF
TRBV16	TRBD1	NA	15	TRBJ1-4	TGTGCCAGCACCGACAGGGGAACAACTAATGAAAAACTGTTTTTT	CASTDRGTTNEKLFF
TRBV20-1	TRBD2	NA	16	TRBJ2-3	TGCAGTGCTAGTACCGCTAGCGGGGGGGCATTGGATACGCAGTATTTT	CSASTASGGALDTQYF
TRBV6-5	TRBD1	NA	15	TRBJ2-7	TGTGCCAGCAGTCTGTCTAGGACAGGGTTTAGGGAGCAGTACTTC	CASSLSRTGFREQYF
TRBV7-3	NA	once	14	TRBJ1-1	TGTGCCAGCAGCCTGACCGGGGGGTTGACTGAAGCTTTCTTT	CASSLTGGLTEAFF
TRBV5-1	TRBD1	once	15	TRBJ1-1	TGCGCCAGCAGGGCAGGACAGGGGGTTGGGACTGAAGCTTTCTTT	CASRAGQGVGTEAFF
TRBV5-8	NA	NA	14	TRBJ1-4	TGTGCCAGCAGCGGCTGGGGGCTGGGTGAAAAACTGTTTTTT	CASSGWGLGEKLFF
TRBV6-5	TRBD1	NA	14	TRBJ1-4	TGTGCCAGCAGGACAGGGGGTGGAGTTGAAAAACTGTTTTTT	CASRTGGGVEKLFF
TRBV10-3	TRBD1	NA	14	TRBJ2-1	TGTGCCATCAGCCCCGGGGACAGGGGATATGAGCAGTTCTTC	CAISPGDRGYEQFF
TRBV20-1	TRBD1	NA	16	TRBJ1-1	TGCAGTGCTGGTGAATTCAGACAGGGCGGGAACACTGAAGCTTTCTTT	CSAGEFRQGGNTEAFF
TRBV7-3	NA	NA	13	TRBJ2-2	TGTGCCAGCAGCTATAGAGAGGGCGGGGAGCTGTTTTTT	CASSYREGGELFF
TRBV6-2/TRBV6-3	NA	NA	12	TRBJ2-3	TGTGCCAGCAGTTCAGTGGTAGATACGCAGTATTTT	CASSSVVDTQYF
TRBV21-1	NA	NA	14	TRBJ2-1	TGTGCCAGCAGGAAAGCGGTTACTTACAATGAGCAGTTCTTC	CASRKAVTYNEQFF
TRBV9	NA	once	13	TRBJ2-5	TGTGCCAGCAGCGTGCGGGTCGAAGGGACCCAGTACTTC	CASSVRVEGTQYF
TRBV10-3	NA	NA	14	TRBJ1-2	TGTGCCATCAGTGAGTCGAGGCTGGGCTATGGCTACACCTTC	CAISESRLGYGYTF
TRBV5-6	NA	NA	15	TRBJ2-3	TGTGCCAGCAGCCCCCAAGCCGGGTACACAGATACGCAGTATTTT	CASSPQAGYTDTQYF
TRBV5-1	TRBD1	NA	14	TRBJ1-2	TGCGCCAGCAGAACAGGGGGCGGATTATATGGCTACACCTTC	CASRTGGGLYGYTF
TRBV27	TRBD2	few	16	TRBJ2-2	TGTGCCAGCAGCCCCGGGACTAGCGTAGTCGCCGGGGAGCTGTTTTTT	CASSPGTSVVAGELFF
TRBV5-1	NA	NA	13	TRBJ2-2	TGCGCCAGCAGCGTAACCTTCGGCGGGGAGCTGTTTTTT	CASSVTFGGELFF
TRBV19	NA	NA	14	TRBJ1-3	TGTGCCAGTAGCCCCCGCGGTACGGGAAACACCATATATTTT	CASSPRGTGNTIYF
TRBV9	NA	NA	14	TRBJ1-1	TGTGCCAGCAGCCGGCAAGGGCGGGACACTGAAGCTTTCTTT	CASSRQGRDTEAFF
TRBV6-1	NA	NA	13	TRBJ2-7	TGTGCCAGCAGTGACCCGACAGACTACGAGCAGTACTTC	CASSDPTDYEQYF
TRBV9	NA	NA	13	TRBJ2-3	TGTGCCAGCAGCGTAGCGAGCACAGATACGCAGTATTTT	CASSVASTDTQYF
TRBV27	NA	NA	15	TRBJ1-5	TGTGCCAGCAGTCCGAGAGGGCTACGGGATCAGCCCCAGCATTTT	CASSPRGLRDQPQHF
TRBV11-2	TRBD1	NA	17	TRBJ1-4	TGTGCCAGCAGCTCAAGAGGCACAGGGGGCGCTTCTGAAAAACTGTTTTTT	CASSSRGTGGASEKLFF
TRBV6-6	TRBD2	once	15	TRBJ2-3	TGTGCCAGCAGTCAAAGCGGGAGGGGGGGAGATACGCAGTATTTT	CASSQSGRGGDTQYF
TRBV24-1	NA	once	18	TRBJ2-1	TGTGCCACCAGTGATAGCGGAGTCCGGGGGAGGATATTCAATGAGCAGTTCTTC	CATSDSGVRGRIFNEQFF
TRBV7-9	NA	NA	14	TRBJ1-1	TGTGCCAGCAGCTTAGAAACAACGGGGTCTGAAGCTTTCTTT	CASSLETTGSEAFF
TRBV9	NA	NA	16	TRBJ2-3	TGTGCCAGCAGCGTACTCGGGGAGCGGGGCACAGATACGCAGTATTTT	CASSVLGERGTDTQYF
TRBV5-1	TRBD1	NA	15	TRBJ1-1	TGCGCCAGCAGCTTGGGAGGGACAGACACCTTTGAAGCTTTCTTT	CASSLGGTDTFEAFF
TRBV27	TRBD1	NA	16	TRBJ2-3	TGTGCCAGCAGTTTCGGACAGGGGGACCGACCAGATACGCAGTATTTT	CASSFGQGDRPDTQYF
TRBV5-8	TRBD1	NA	19	TRBJ1-2	TGTGCCAGCAGCTCCCGCCGGGACAGGGGGCGTCGGGCTAACTATGGCTACACCTTC	CASSSRRDRGRRANYGYTF
TRBV7-9	NA	NA	16	TRBJ2-5	TGTGCCAGCAGCTTCCCTAGCGCCCAGGTCGGAGAGACCCAGTACTTC	CASSFPSAQVGETQYF